This is a list of T cell receptor beta chains from one sample in a study of blood T cell repertoires in COVID-19. Only in-frame clones appear in the TCRdb table, and some are missing; sequencing was by immunoSEQ multiplex PCR. The profile covers a few hundred thousand clones, with about 85% appearing a single time and 1.9% taken by the ten largest. Sequencing was carried out using peripheral blood. The receptor set was obtained from a man aged 25 to 45 who had recovered from COVID-19. The CDR3 runs from the conserved cysteine through the conserved F or W. The order of the fields is J gene, clone size, V gene, CDR3 protein. Clone size is shown for a subset of rows, as once, few, many or a class of expanded clone.

>TRBJ2-2|-|TRBV9
CASSVTGGSTGELFF
>TRBJ2-1|-|TRBV7-8
CASSLDRGYEQFF
>TRBJ1-1|once|TRBV19
CASSIGPYRGTEAFF
>TRBJ1-5|once|TRBV10-2
CASRVGAGGNQPQHF
>TRBJ2-2|-|TRBV4-1
CASGGAPGRRTGELFF
>TRBJ2-7|-|TRBV5-5
CASSSGLTAYSYEQYF
>TRBJ1-5|-|TRBV5-8
CASGQGEDSNQPQHF
>TRBJ1-1|few|TRBV6-2/TRBV6-3
CASSYLRNTEAFF
>TRBJ2-3|once|TRBV3-1/TRBV3-2
CASSHQASDTQYF
>TRBJ2-1|-|TRBV19
CASSITRFNEQFF
>TRBJ1-6|-|TRBV5-4
CASRAGTVNSPLHF
>TRBJ1-5|-|TRBV6-1
CASSEELHQPQHF
>TRBJ1-3|once|TRBV29-1
CSVDSAGGNTIYF
>TRBJ1-5|-|TRBV19
CASSWAEIMDQPQHF
>TRBJ2-1|-|TRBV4-1
CASSTRTLTRLYNEQFF
>TRBJ2-3|-|TRBV12-5
CASGSGLAGGISTDTQYF
>TRBJ2-1|-|TRBV10-3
CAIEGLEHNEQFF
>TRBJ2-7|-|TRBV4-1
CASSQDRDSSYEQYF
>TRBJ1-2|few|TRBV6-5
CASRRDSSVNYGYTF
>TRBJ2-2|-|TRBV27
CASRTGGATGELFF
>TRBJ1-2|-|TRBV11-1
CASSAPGTGGGYTF
>TRBJ1-2|once|TRBV5-1
CASSAQGLNYGYTF
>TRBJ2-5|few|TRBV3-1/TRBV3-2
CASSRPGTPRETQYF
>TRBJ2-3|-|TRBV7-9
CASSIQGGTDTQYF
>TRBJ2-5|-|TRBV4-2
CASSQNTGTGGETQYF
>TRBJ2-1|-|TRBV18
CASSLHPVTYNEQFF
>TRBJ1-4|-|TRBV7-9
CASSPLGTGGGEKLFF
>TRBJ1-6|once|TRBV9
CASSKGGPAGFPPLHF
>TRBJ1-3|-|TRBV18
CASSPREDIGNTIYF
>TRBJ2-5|-|TRBV20-1
CSAGLAETQYF
>TRBJ1-2|-|TRBV11-2
CASSLVFSGYTF
>TRBJ2-1|once|TRBV2
CASRLAGLAVVNEQFF
>TRBJ1-3|-|TRBV7-2
CASSLESGVGNTIYF
>TRBJ1-4|-|TRBV5-1
CASSLSQGNEKLFF
>TRBJ1-5|once|TRBV19
CASSIPRGPDNQPQHF
>TRBJ1-2|-|TRBV5-1
CASSLSGSNYGYTF
>TRBJ2-5|-|TRBV5-4
CASSLNGGAHETQYF
>TRBJ1-5|few|TRBV7-2
CASSSSGGEVQPQHF
>TRBJ1-4|-|TRBV28
CASSSEGKRGF
>TRBJ2-4|-|TRBV18
CASSLTLREIQYF